Detailed here is one T cell receptor (beta chain). The antigen is unknown. The entry originates in a study of cytomegalovirus exposure and HLA in healthy donors. Study-wide points: Versus the roughly 690-donor mean, an Asian-associated ancestry cluster reportedly showed fewer N-insertions in a later analysis. As was reported, the HLA-A and HLA-B alleles of most subjects were accurately predicted from TCR beta sequences. Exclusion as indistinguishable affected some V segments, including TRBV6-2 and TRBV6-3. CMV serostatus was the sole immune exposure information available.

V dropped 4 bases and J dropped 8; count of bases not matched to a gene: 16. The CDR3 has 18 amino acids. CDR1 and CDR2 from the germline V gene are ENHRY and SYGVKD. In the PCR, 60 Vbeta and 13 Jbeta primers were used. Profiled with immunoSEQ multiplex PCR; TCRdb holds only in-frame clones, not every one. Of roughly 100,000 clones detected, roughly 80% appear once; the ten largest clones hold 8.6%. This TCR came from a woman aged 35 to 49 in good health and CMV-seropositive. The chain couples TRBV10-3 to TRBJ2-1; TRBD2 matches 11 bases. The sequenced sample was PBMCs. CDR3 coding DNA: TGTGCCATCAGTGGGGGCCCGACTACTAGCGGGAGTCTCTATGAGCAGTTCTTC. Translated: CAISGGPTTSGSLYEQFF.